What follows are 28 T cell receptor beta chains derived from one specimen sequenced in a study of blood T cell repertoires in COVID-19. Data came from immunoSEQ multiplex PCR; TCRdb stores just in-frame clones and leaves some out. The repertoire holds some 83,000 clones, with roughly 90% as singletons. Sequenced: peripheral blood. These receptors were taken from a man in his fifties or sixties with acute or convalescent COVID-19.

V and J are TRBV7-2 and TRBJ2-1; 9 nucleotides line up with TRBD1. J was trimmed by 4 bases and V by 5 bases; bases with no gene match: 9. Germline V gene sequence: CDR1 SGHTA, CDR2 FQGNSA. The CDR3 contains 16 residues. The CDR3 coding sequence is TGTGCCAGCAGCAAGGGGACAGGGATCTCTTACAATGAGCAGTTCTTC. Its translation: CASSKGTGISYNEQFF.

The rearrangement uses TRBV11-1 and TRBJ2-1; 9 positions match TRBD2. With 0 bases clipped from V and 0 bases from J, the junction kept 0 bases outside the gene matches. The CDR3 has 16 residues. The germline gives CDR1 SGHAT, CDR2 FQDESV (reference sequence). CDR3 nucleotides: TGTGCCAGCAGCTTAGCTAGCGGGAGCTCCTACAATGAGCAGTTCTTC. Encoded protein: CASSLASGSSYNEQFF.

The chain employs TRBV5-1 and TRBJ2-1; 9 positions match TRBD1. The junction had 8 bases not matched to a gene; V was cut back by 4 bases and J by 6 bases. The length of the CDR3 is 15 residues. Looked up from germline, CDR1 is SGHRS and CDR2 is YFSETQ. The CDR3 sequence is CASSPSGTGSNEQFF. CDR3 DNA: TGCGCCAGCAGCCCCTCCGGGACAGGGTCCAATGAGCAGTTCTTC. The variable domain in full, with the rest retrieved from reference TRBV5-1 and TRBJ2-1, is KAGVTQTPRYLIKTRGQQVTLSCSPISGHRSVSWYQQTPGQGLQFLFEYFSETQRNKGNFPGRFSGRQFSNSRSEMNVSTLELGDSALYLCASSPSGTGSNEQFFGPGTRLTVL.

This clone was recorded once. The rearrangement links TRBV6-5 to TRBJ2-7; possible D gene TRBD2, 6 bases. The ends were cut back, 6 bases at V and 6 bases at J, with 15 bases in the middle. CDR3 length equals 13 residues. The germline V gene has CDR1 MNHEY and CDR2 SVGAGI. CDR3 nucleotide sequence: TGTGCCAGCAGACCTCGTGGGGGACTCGAGCAGTACGTC. Protein: CASRPRGGLEQYV.

This rearrangement joins TRBV5-5 to TRBJ2-2; weak D call: TRBD1 (6 bases). V lost 2 bases and J 1 base, leaving 9 bases between the germline ends. This CDR3 comprises 15 residues. Germline loops: CDR1 SGHKS, CDR2 YYEKEE (reference sequence). The CDR3 DNA follows: TGTGCCAGCAGCTTCGGGACACAGAACACCGGGGAGCTGTTTTTT. It codes for CASSFGTQNTGELFF.

The chain combines TRBV7-2 with TRBJ1-3; weak D call: TRBD1 (5 bases). Germline V gives CDR1 SGHTA, CDR2 FQGNSA. The germline V and J ends were trimmed by 4 bases and 4 bases, with 8 bases remaining between them. The CDR3 covers 13 residues. The CDR3 protein is CASSSRAGNTIYF. Written as DNA, the CDR3 is TGTGCCAGCAGCTCCAGGGCAGGAAACACCATATATTTT. Combining the CDR3 with reference TRBV7-2 and TRBJ1-3 gives the whole variable domain GAGVSQSPSNKVTEKGKDVELRCDPISGHTALYWYRQSLGQGLEFLIYFQGNSAPDKSGLPSDRFSAERTGGSVSTLTIQRTQQEDSAVYLCASSSRAGNTIYFGEGSWLTVV.

This chain uses TRBV4-1 with TRBJ2-1; TRBD2 might be the D (6 bases). The CDR3 is 15 amino acids. Germline assignment: CDR1 MGHRA and CDR2 YSYEKL. Trimming took 0 bases from V and 9 from J, leaving 15 bases between them. The CDR3 region has the DNA TGCGCCAGCAGCCAAGATCTATGGCGGGACGGTGAGCAGTTCTTC. Residues: CASSQDLWRDGEQFF.

This clone was recorded only once. J is TRBJ2-7 and V is TRBV2; 10 nucleotides line up with TRBD2. In germline, CDR1 is SNHLY, CDR2 FYNNEI. The CDR3 extends over 14 amino acids. After removal of 5 bases from V and 0 bases from J, the junction contained 1 base not matched to a gene. As DNA, the CDR3 is TGTGCCAGCAGTCTAGCGGGGGACTCCTACGAGCAGTACGTC. Translation: CASSLAGDSYEQYV.

The rearrangement joins TRBV6-6 to TRBJ2-2; perhaps TRBD2 as D (5 bases). Trimming pared 6 bases from V and 4 bases from J, leaving 18 bases between. From germline, CDR1 is MNHNY and CDR2 SVGAGI (reference sequence). This CDR3 has 16 amino acids. CDR3 sequence reads: CASSLVPPGITGELFF. In DNA form, the CDR3 reads TGTGCCAGCAGCTTAGTCCCCCCCGGGATCACCGGGGAGCTGTTTTTT.

The V gene is TRBV15, the J gene TRBJ2-2; 11 bases agree with TRBD2. CDR3 length equals 14 residues. CDR1 LNHNV and CDR2 YYDKDF come from the germline V gene (reference sequence). The DNA for the CDR3 is TGTGTGACTAGCGGGAATGGGGTGTCCGGGGAGCTGTTTTTT. It is translated as CVTSGNGVSGELFF.

V is TRBV6-5 and J is TRBJ2-7; 8 bases align to TRBD2. J lost 8 bases, V lost 6 bases, and 9 bases had no gene match. The CDR3 has 13 residues. Germline V gene sequence: CDR1 MNHEY, CDR2 SVGAGI. The CDR3 loop is CASSASGSPKQYF. The CDR3 bases are TGTGCCAGCAGCGCCAGCGGGAGTCCCAAGCAGTACTTC.

The chain employs TRBV6-1 and TRBJ2-5, with D possibly matching TRBD2 (7 bases). Germline CDR1 MNHNS, CDR2 SASEGT. There are 14 residues in the CDR3. The ends were cut back, 2 bases at V and 5 bases at J, with 12 bases in the middle. CDR3 sequence reads: CASSEPQGGETQYF. The CDR3 DNA reads as TGTGCCAGCAGTGAACCACAGGGAGGGGAGACCCAGTACTTC.

This rearrangement joins TRBV30 to TRBJ1-6, with 12 bases fitting TRBD1. V shed 0 bases and J 10 bases; nucleotides not matched to a gene: 13. CDR1 is GTSNPN and CDR2 is SVGIG in the germline V gene (reference sequence). The CDR3 has 18 residues. In nucleotides, the CDR3 is TGTGCCTGGAGTGTACCGGGGACAGGGGGCACCTGGACGTCACCCCTCCACTTT. Translating it yields CAWSVPGTGGTWTSPLHF.

The chain combines TRBV28 with TRBJ2-5; 9 bases align to TRBD2. With V trimmed by 7 bases and J by 5 bases, 14 bases remained unmatched. The germline CDR1 and CDR2 sequences are MDHEN and SYDVKM. CDR3 size: 16 residues. As DNA, the CDR3 is TGTGCCAGCAACGACCTTAGCGGGAGCTCCCAGGAGACCCAGTACTTC. Translating gives CASNDLSGSSQETQYF.

The chain has TRBV28 and TRBJ2-5; 8 bases align to TRBD1. The ends lost 3 bases at V and 2 bases at J; junction bases unmatched: 5. The CDR3 has 15 amino acids. Germline assignment: CDR1 MDHEN and CDR2 SYDVKM. This chain's CDR3 is CASSLGTGPQETQYF. In DNA form, the CDR3 reads TGTGCCAGCAGTTTGGGGACAGGACCTCAAGAGACCCAGTACTTC.

This chain links TRBV12-3 or TRBV12-4 with TRBJ1-1; D possibly corresponds to TRBD1 (5 bases). The CDR3 totals 13 residues. Trimming removed 2 bases at V and 4 bases at J, with 8 bases between. The CDR3: CASSLRGGTEAFF. In DNA form, the CDR3 reads TGTGCCAGCAGTTTAAGGGGAGGCACTGAAGCTTTCTTT.

The chain employs TRBV27 and TRBJ2-7; a possible D gene is TRBD2 (6 bases). V dropped 4 bases and J dropped 2 bases, with 18 bases sitting between them. Germline assignment: CDR1 MNHEY and CDR2 SMNVEV (reference sequence). The CDR3 runs to 16 residues. The CDR3 here is CASSSASWAGTYEQYV. CDR3 in DNA: TGTGCCAGCAGTTCTGCCTCCTGGGCGGGAACCTACGAGCAGTACGTC.

The gene calls are TRBV10-1 and TRBJ1-5, with 7 bases lining up with TRBD1. CDR1 and CDR2 (germline): WNHNN, SYGVQD (reference sequence). V lost 6 bases and J lost 5; bases outside the gene matches: 16. The CDR3 length is 17 residues. This chain's CDR3 is CASSVKPDRVEDQPQHF. CDR3 nucleotides: TGCGCCAGCAGCGTAAAACCCGACAGGGTGGAGGATCAGCCCCAGCATTTT.

V gene TRBV3-1 (or the pseudogene TRBV3-2) combines with J gene TRBJ1-2, with D possibly being TRBD1 (6 bases). The germline CDR1 and CDR2 sequences are LGHDT and YNNKEL (reference sequence). CDR3 length equals 12 residues. DNA for the CDR3: TGTGGACAGGATAGGCCTAACTATGGCTACACCTTC. Protein sequence: CGQDRPNYGYTF.

The CDR3 bases are TGTGCCAGCACCCAGCAGGGGGCCACTGAAGCTTTCTTT. Encoded protein: CASTQQGATEAFF. This chain joins TRBV6-6 and TRBJ1-1; 8 bases match TRBD1. The V segment lost 7 bases and the J segment 4 bases; nucleotides outside the gene matches: 5. The CDR3 runs 13 residues. The germline V gene has CDR1 MNHNY and CDR2 SVGAGI (reference sequence).

The chain couples TRBV4-3 to TRBJ1-6; possible D gene TRBD1, 6 bases. This CDR3 region has 14 residues. Looked up from germline, CDR1 is LGHNA and CDR2 is YSLEER. Trimming removed 4 bases at V and 6 bases at J, with 10 bases between. CDR3 bases: TGCGCCAGCAGCCGAGCACAGGGTAATTCACCCCTCCACTTT. Its protein is CASSRAQGNSPLHF.

The gene calls are TRBV7-9 and TRBJ2-3, with 13 bases lining up with TRBD2. CDR1 and CDR2 from the germline V gene are SEHNR and FQNEAQ (reference sequence). J lost 4 bases, V lost 5 bases, and 18 bases had no gene match. This CDR3 contains 20 residues. The CDR3: CASSILQGVEGLAGPDTQYF. DNA for the CDR3: TGTGCCAGCAGCATACTACAGGGAGTTGAGGGACTAGCGGGACCAGATACGCAGTATTTT.

This clone was seen a few times. The CDR3 coding sequence is TGTGCCAGCAGCCAAAGGGAGAACGGTGATGGCTACACCTTC. Its protein is CASSQRENGDGYTF. The chain carries TRBV3-1 (or the pseudogene TRBV3-2) and TRBJ1-2; D not certain. The V gene's germline CDR1 is LGHDT and CDR2 YNNKEL (reference sequence). V was cut by 2 bases and J by 6 bases, with 13 bases left in between. The CDR3 has 14 amino acids.

The CDR3 loop is CASSMREGNEKLFF. The CDR3 nucleotides are TGTGCCAGTAGTATGCGGGAGGGGAATGAAAAACTGTTTTTT. J is TRBJ1-4 and V is TRBV19; D may be TRBD1 (5 bases). CDR3 length: 14 residues. CDR1 and CDR2 from the germline V gene are LNHDA and SQIVND (reference sequence). The V gene lost 3 bases and the J gene lost 5 bases, with 10 bases spanning the gap.

V is TRBV28 and J is TRBJ1-2, with TRBD1 matching over 8 bases. The CDR3 runs to 13 residues. Germline CDR1 and CDR2: MDHEN and SYDVKM. The junction had 5 bases not matched to a gene; V was cut back by 4 bases and J by 7 bases. The chain's CDR3 is CASSSTGVFGYTF. CDR3 DNA sequence: TGTGCCAGCAGTTCGACAGGGGTTTTTGGCTACACCTTC.

V gene TRBV5-6 combines with J gene TRBJ1-2; D is unresolved. The CDR3 length is 16 residues. The V gene's germline CDR1 is SGHDT and CDR2 YYEEEE. Trimming stripped 4 bases from V and 4 bases from J, with 20 bases between. CDR3 amino acids: CASSLDSDTPVYGYTF. Here the CDR3 DNA reads TGTGCCAGCAGCCTGGATTCAGACACCCCTGTCTATGGCTACACCTTC.

The chain is built from TRBV7-8 and TRBJ2-5, with 16 bases that match TRBD2. V gave up 5 bases and J gave up 5 bases; unmatched junction bases: 8. Germline values: CDR1 SGHVS, CDR2 FQNEAQ. The CDR3 extends over 17 amino acids. The CDR3 loop reads CASSPGTSGGARETQYF. Here the CDR3 DNA reads TGTGCCAGCAGCCCAGGGACTAGCGGGGGGGCGAGGGAGACCCAGTACTTC.

This chain joins TRBV4-1 and TRBJ1-1; the match to TRBD1 covers 7 bases. V trimming: 4 bases; J trimming: 8 bases; junction bases outside the gene matches: 7. CDR3 length: 13 residues. Germline V gene lookup returns CDR1 MGHRA and CDR2 YSYEKL. CDR3 in amino acids: CASSRTGTAEAFF. CDR3 nucleotide sequence: TGCGCCAGCAGCCGTACCGGGACAGCCGAAGCTTTCTTT.